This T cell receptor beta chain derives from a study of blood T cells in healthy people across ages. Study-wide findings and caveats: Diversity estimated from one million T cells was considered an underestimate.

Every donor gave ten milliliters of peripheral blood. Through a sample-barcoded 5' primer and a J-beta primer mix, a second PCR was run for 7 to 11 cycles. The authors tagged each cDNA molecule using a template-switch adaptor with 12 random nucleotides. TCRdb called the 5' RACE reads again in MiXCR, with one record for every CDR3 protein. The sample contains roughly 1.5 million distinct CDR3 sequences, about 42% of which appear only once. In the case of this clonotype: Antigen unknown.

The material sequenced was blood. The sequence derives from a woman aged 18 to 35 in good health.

This CDR3 reads CASSLNRFYGYTF. DNA of the CDR3: TGTGCCAGCAGTTTAAACCGATTCTATGGCTACACCTTC. This chain joins TRBV27 and TRBJ1-2; D is uncertain. The CDR3 length is 13 residues. CDR1 and CDR2 from the germline V gene are MNHEY and SMNVEV (reference sequence). Trimming removed 2 bases at V and 4 bases at J, with 8 bases between.